These T cell receptor beta chains were read from a single sample in a study of blood T cell repertoires in COVID-19. TCRdb's table, derived via immunoSEQ multiplex PCR, lists solely in-frame clones and lacks some. The table has 150,000 to 200,000 clones, more than 75% seen once. The source material was peripheral blood. The receptors were gathered from a woman aged 40 to 49 with COVID-19, enrolled during active disease. Both conserved end residues are part of each CDR3. A D gene is named only where the DNA matches it firmly. Clone size is not always given. Where it is, it says once, few, many or a class for expanded clones.

j_gene,v_gene,d_gene,abundance,CDR3aa,CDR3nt
TRBJ1-6,TRBV13,.,.,CASRSVQKNSPLHF,TGTGCCAGCAGAAGTGTCCAGAAAAATTCACCCCTCCACTTT
TRBJ2-1,TRBV25-1,TRBD1,.,CASSEGDRGPNEQFF,TGTGCCAGCAGTGAAGGGGACAGGGGGCCCAATGAGCAGTTCTTC
TRBJ1-3,TRBV7-2,.,.,CASSLVQISGNTIYF,TGTGCCAGCAGCTTAGTACAGATCTCTGGAAACACCATATATTTT
TRBJ1-4,TRBV11-2,TRBD1,.,CASSLEGTGGGKLFF,TGTGCCAGCAGCTTAGAGGGGACAGGGGGCGGAAAACTGTTTTTT
TRBJ1-2,TRBV3-1/TRBV3-2,.,.,CASSQSVTDVYGYTF,TGTGCCAGCAGCCAAAGCGTGACCGATGTCTATGGCTACACCTTC
TRBJ2-2,TRBV10-3,.,.,CAISVSTDSAAGELFF,TGTGCCATCAGCGTATCTACGGACAGTGCGGCCGGGGAGCTGTTTTTT
TRBJ2-1,TRBV27,TRBD2,.,CASSSGGSRSYNEQFF,TGTGCCAGCAGTTCGGGAGGGTCGCGCTCCTACAATGAGCAGTTCTTC
TRBJ2-3,TRBV2,.,.,CASTELRTDTQYF,TGTGCCAGCACAGAATTACGCACAGATACGCAGTATTTT
TRBJ2-1,TRBV5-1,.,.,CASSFIAEGEQFF,TGCGCCAGCAGCTTTATAGCGGAAGGGGAGCAGTTCTTC
TRBJ1-5,TRBV30,.,.,CAWMSGTRDQPQHF,TGTGCCTGGATGAGTGGCACCCGGGATCAGCCCCAGCATTTT
TRBJ1-5,TRBV10-3,.,.,CAISESRQGGNQPQHF,TGTGCCATCAGTGAGTCGAGGCAGGGCGGCAATCAGCCCCAGCATTTT
TRBJ2-5,TRBV29-1,TRBD1,.,CSVQGQGFPQETQYF,TGCAGCGTTCAGGGACAGGGCTTTCCCCAAGAGACCCAGTACTTC
TRBJ1-4,TRBV3-1/TRBV3-2,.,.,CASSPGHLEKLFF,TGTGCCAGCAGCCCGGGACATCTGGAAAAACTGTTTTTT
TRBJ1-6,TRBV2,TRBD1,.,CASSEEGARGSPLHF,TGTGCCAGCAGTGAAGAGGGGGCACGGGGGTCACCCCTCCACTTT
TRBJ2-5,TRBV18,TRBD1,.,CASSGDSDQETQYF,TGTGCCAGCTCAGGGGACAGCGACCAAGAGACCCAGTACTTC
TRBJ2-1,TRBV4-2,.,.,CASSQGSAFSYNEQFF,TGTGCCAGCAGCCAAGGATCCGCGTTCTCCTACAATGAGCAGTTCTTC
TRBJ2-6,TRBV9,.,.,CASSTGTGANVLTF,TGTGCCAGCAGCACCGGGACAGGGGCCAACGTCCTGACTTTC
TRBJ1-2,TRBV5-1,.,.,CASTLRTAGDYGYTF,TGCGCCAGCACGCTTAGGACAGCGGGGGACTATGGCTACACCTTC
TRBJ2-7,TRBV18,.,.,CASSQEDRKVEQYF,TGTGCCAGCTCACAGGAAGACAGGAAAGTCGAGCAGTACTTC
TRBJ2-3,TRBV3-1/TRBV3-2,TRBD2,.,CASSALSGTRFDTQYF,TGTGCCAGCAGTGCGTTATCGGGGACTAGATTTGATACGCAGTATTTT
TRBJ2-3,TRBV30,TRBD2,.,CACRPGLVPDTQYF,TGTGCCTGTCGACCGGGACTAGTACCAGATACGCAGTATTTT
TRBJ2-3,TRBV18,TRBD2,.,CASSPGLAGLRVPDTQYF,TGTGCCAGCTCACCCGGACTAGCGGGGTTGAGAGTCCCAGATACGCAGTATTTT
TRBJ1-6,TRBV5-1,TRBD1,many,CASSLVGTGESPLHF,TGCGCCAGCAGCTTGGTAGGGACAGGGGAGTCACCCCTCCACTTT
TRBJ2-3,TRBV6-1,TRBD1,.,CASSEAFGQGTDTQYF,TGTGCCAGCAGTGAAGCGTTCGGACAGGGCACAGATACGCAGTATTTT
TRBJ2-1,TRBV3-1/TRBV3-2,.,.,CASSQDGTSYNEQFF,TGTGCCAGCAGCCAAGACGGGACTTCCTACAATGAGCAGTTCTTC
TRBJ2-7,TRBV3-1/TRBV3-2,TRBD1,.,CASSQDQGESSYEQYF,TGTGCCAGCAGCCAAGATCAGGGGGAGAGCTCCTACGAGCAGTACTTC
TRBJ1-4,TRBV5-4,.,.,CASSVLTGSNEKLFF,TGTGCCAGCAGCGTCCTGACAGGCTCTAATGAAAAACTGTTTTTT
TRBJ1-2,TRBV5-4,.,.,CASSLKGEGFGYTF,TGTGCCAGCAGCTTGAAGGGGGAGGGGTTTGGCTACACCTTC
TRBJ2-1,TRBV10-1,TRBD2,once,CASSPIGTSGNNEQFF,TGCGCCAGCAGTCCTATCGGGACTAGCGGGAACAATGAGCAGTTCTTC
TRBJ1-5,TRBV7-2,TRBD1,.,CASSFDRGGQPQHF,TGTGCCAGCAGCTTCGACAGGGGAGGCCAGCCCCAGCATTTT
TRBJ1-4,TRBV9,TRBD1,.,CASSVGQGNEKLFF,TGTGCCAGCAGCGTGGGACAGGGTAATGAAAAACTGTTTTTT
TRBJ1-5,TRBV5-5,.,.,CASSLEGGSNQPQHF,TGTGCCAGCAGCTTGGAAGGGGGTAGCAATCAGCCCCAGCATTTT
TRBJ2-5,TRBV19,TRBD1,.,CASSQYRGGETQYF,TGTGCCAGTAGCCAATACAGGGGCGGAGAGACCCAGTACTTC
TRBJ1-5,TRBV7-2,.,.,CASSFSGGGNQPQHF,TGTGCCAGCAGCTTTAGTGGGGGAGGGAATCAGCCCCAGCATTTT
TRBJ1-1,TRBV7-2,.,.,CASSLQRGQGTEAFF,TGTGCCAGCAGCCTCCAGAGAGGGCAAGGCACTGAAGCTTTCTTT
TRBJ2-7,TRBV4-1,TRBD2,.,CASSQGGSGRIGGTYEQYF,TGCGCCAGCAGCCAAGGGGGTAGCGGGAGGATTGGGGGAACCTACGAGCAGTACTTC
TRBJ2-3,TRBV10-3,.,.,CAIAPGMEGRDTQYF,TGTGCCATCGCCCCTGGAATGGAGGGGAGAGATACGCAGTATTTT
TRBJ2-3,TRBV6-5,.,.,CATGGYKTDTQYF,TGTGCCACCGGGGGTTATAAGACAGATACGCAGTATTTT
TRBJ1-5,TRBV30,.,.,CAWSAMTGNQPQHF,TGTGCCTGGAGTGCCATGACAGGCAATCAGCCCCAGCATTTT
TRBJ2-5,TRBV5-1,TRBD1,.,CASTRQGAVSAETQYF,TGCGCCAGCACCCGACAGGGGGCGGTATCAGCAGAGACCCAGTACTTC
TRBJ2-6,TRBV7-9,.,few,CASSPIGGRANVLTF,TGTGCCAGCAGCCCTATCGGGGGTAGGGCCAACGTCCTGACTTTC
TRBJ2-4,TRBV18,.,.,CASSQDSGFEIQYF,TGTGCCAGCTCACAGGACAGTGGGTTCGAGATTCAGTACTTC
TRBJ2-5,TRBV7-2,TRBD2,.,CASSLRLAGNQETQYF,TGTGCCAGCAGCTTACGACTAGCGGGGAACCAAGAGACCCAGTACTTC
TRBJ2-4,TRBV6-2/TRBV6-3,TRBD1,.,CASSRLTGTKNIQYF,TGTGCCAGCAGTAGACTGACAGGGACCAAAAACATTCAGTACTTC
TRBJ1-6,TRBV30,.,.,CAWTIVRTFLGENSPLHF,TGTGCCTGGACGATAGTTCGGACTTTTCTAGGAGAAAATTCACCCCTCCACTTT
TRBJ2-3,TRBV20-1,.,.,CSARRGNTQYF,TGCAGTGCTAGGAGGGGGAATACGCAGTATTTT
TRBJ2-7,TRBV7-2,TRBD1,.,CASSHDRAYEQYF,TGTGCCAGCAGTCACGACAGGGCCTACGAGCAGTACTTC
TRBJ1-1,TRBV6-1,.,.,CASSDKVPGRTEAFF,TGTGCCAGCAGTGATAAAGTACCAGGAAGAACTGAAGCTTTCTTT
TRBJ1-1,TRBV5-1,.,few,CASSLALTRVNTEAFF,TGCGCCAGCAGCTTGGCCCTCACGCGGGTGAACACTGAAGCTTTCTTT
TRBJ2-3,TRBV6-1,TRBD2,.,CASSEALGGGWDTQYF,TGTGCCAGCAGTGAAGCCCTCGGGGGGGGTTGGGATACGCAGTATTTT
TRBJ1-4,TRBV30,.,.,CAWEHDTLRPEKLFF,TGTGCCTGGGAGCACGACACTCTTCGTCCTGAAAAACTGTTTTTT
TRBJ1-4,TRBV20-1,TRBD1,.,CSARDPDRGAF,TGCAGTGCTAGAGATCCCGACAGGGGGGCTTTT